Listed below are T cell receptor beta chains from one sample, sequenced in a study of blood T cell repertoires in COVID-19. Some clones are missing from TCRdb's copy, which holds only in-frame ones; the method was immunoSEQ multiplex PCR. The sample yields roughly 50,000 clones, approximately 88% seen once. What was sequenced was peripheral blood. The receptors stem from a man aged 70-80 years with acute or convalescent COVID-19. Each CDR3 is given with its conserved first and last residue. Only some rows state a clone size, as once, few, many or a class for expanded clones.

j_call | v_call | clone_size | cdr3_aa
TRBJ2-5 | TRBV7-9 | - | CASSLQGFQYF
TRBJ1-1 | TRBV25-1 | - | CASSEPGMMGAGTEAFF
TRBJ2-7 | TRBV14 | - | CAKWGGEQYF
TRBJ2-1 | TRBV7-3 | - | CASSLSQGSYNEQFF
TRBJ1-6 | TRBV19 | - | CASSLDRLGAAPLHF
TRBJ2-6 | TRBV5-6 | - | CASSFQGTSSGANVLTF
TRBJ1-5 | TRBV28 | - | CASVRQSDQPQHF
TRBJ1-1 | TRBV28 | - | CASSLSLQYTEAFF
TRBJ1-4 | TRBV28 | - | CASSPSSGAPGGLFF
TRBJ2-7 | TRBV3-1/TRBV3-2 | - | CASSQEGGQSYEQYF
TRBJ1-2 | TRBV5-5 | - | CASSLEQGVYGYTF
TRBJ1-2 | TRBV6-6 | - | CASSPGTGGSGNGGYTF
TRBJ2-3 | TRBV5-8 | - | CASSKTSGSASDTQYF
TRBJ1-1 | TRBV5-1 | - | CASSFSGATEAFF
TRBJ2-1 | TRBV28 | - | CASSFPLSYEQFF
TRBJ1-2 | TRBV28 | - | CASMGQGELGYTF
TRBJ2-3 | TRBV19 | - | CASSMMSGGWDTQYF
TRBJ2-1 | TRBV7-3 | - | CASSAQTGGTYNEQFF
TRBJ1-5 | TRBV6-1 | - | CASSEGQGAWDQPQHF
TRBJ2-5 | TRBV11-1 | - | CASSPDRVGGTQYF
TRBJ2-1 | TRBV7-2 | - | CASTAGSQAEQFF
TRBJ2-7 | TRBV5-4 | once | CASSRDREGYEQYF
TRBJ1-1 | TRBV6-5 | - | CASGRTVRSEAFF
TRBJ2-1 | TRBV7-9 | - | CASSLGLAGVIF
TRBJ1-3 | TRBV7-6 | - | CASSLARSSGNTIYF
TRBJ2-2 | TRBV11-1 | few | CASSLVAGGHTGELFF
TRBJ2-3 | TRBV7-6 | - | CASSLGQSPGGDTQYF
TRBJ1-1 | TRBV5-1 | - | CASSLSTGDTEAFF
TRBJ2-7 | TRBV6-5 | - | CASSQGTSGRVQYF
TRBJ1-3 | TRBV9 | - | CASSHPRGSLYF
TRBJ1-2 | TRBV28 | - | CASSLAGRNYGYTF
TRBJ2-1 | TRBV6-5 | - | CASSLLADSYNEQFF
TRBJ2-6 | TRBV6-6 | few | CASSRTGSSSGANVLTF
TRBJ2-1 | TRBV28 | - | CASIPQAGEGYNEQFF
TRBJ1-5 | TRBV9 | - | CASSVAGSGNQPQHF
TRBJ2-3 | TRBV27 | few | CASSFLAGRGSDTQYF
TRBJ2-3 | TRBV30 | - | CAWSVRYSGGAGDTQYF
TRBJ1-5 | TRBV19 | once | CATKLSNQPQHF
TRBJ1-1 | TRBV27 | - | CASSPSRQFEAFF
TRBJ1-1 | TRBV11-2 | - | CASSPDRLNTEAFF
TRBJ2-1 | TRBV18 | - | CASSPPGGEQFF
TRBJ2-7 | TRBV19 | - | CASSIAPPGEQYF
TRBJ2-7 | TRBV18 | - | CASSPDTVGGQQYF
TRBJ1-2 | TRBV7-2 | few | CASSPDRGPYGYTF
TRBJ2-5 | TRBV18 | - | CASSPLQETQYF
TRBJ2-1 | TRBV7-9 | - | CASSSQRESYNEQFF
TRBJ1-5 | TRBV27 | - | CASSLEGRSQPQHF
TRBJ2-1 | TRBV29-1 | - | CSVEGRLGIDEQFF
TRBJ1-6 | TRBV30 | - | CAWRGQYNSPLHF
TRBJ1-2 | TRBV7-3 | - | CASSLGTGTNYGYTF
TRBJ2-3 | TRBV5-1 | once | CASSLATGQVDRDTQYF
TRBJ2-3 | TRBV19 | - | CASSSRLPGTQYF